This TCR beta chain was obtained from a study of OX40 agonist ivuxolimab in advanced cancers. Study at large: Intravenous ivuxolimab was administered to patients every 2 weeks at 0.01 to 10 mg/kg.

With 0 bases removed from V and 5 bases from J, the gap between germline ends came to 4 bases. The CDR3 covers 12 residues. CDR1 is MNHEY, CDR2 SVGAGI, per germline. The table came from immunoSEQ multiplex PCR; TCRdb's copy has only in-frame clones and leaves some out. The table shows fewer than 80,000 clones, with under 95% occurring only once. Comment on this clone: Its antigen is as yet unknown.

Patients with a history of autoimmune disease or on systemic immunosuppression were excluded. The study's findings and limits: Clonal expansion was seen in CD4+ and CD8+ blood T cells by week 6 at 0.1 to 3.0 mg/kg.

This TCR derives from an adult with an advanced solid tumor such as melanoma, head and neck, liver or kidney cancer. V usage is TRBV6-5 and J usage is TRBJ2-5; no definite D call. The material was CD4+ or CD8+ T cells sorted from blood, obtained in a trial of the OX40 agonist ivuxolimab. The CDR3 DNA is TGTGCCAGCAGTTACTCCGGGGAGACCCAGTACTTC. This encodes CASSYSGETQYF.